This TCR beta chain was retrieved from a study of identical twins. With template switching, a universal primer site was added, and the cDNA carried unique molecular identifiers. MiXCR was run by TCRdb on the 5' RACE reads, yielding one entry per CDR3 protein. The sample holds approximately 500,000 distinct CDR3 sequences; 20% to 25% are singletons and the top ten take 2.9%. The CDR3 loop spans 15 amino acids. Trimming shortened V by 1 base and J by 7 bases, and 13 bases separated the two germline ends. Germline lookup yields CDR1 LNHNV and CDR2 YYDKDF (reference sequence). This same sample was also part of a study on T cells expressing NK-cell markers. This second study notes: In several donors, dominant clonotypes made up about 25-65% of CD3+CD56-NKG2C+ cells.

Sample: CD4+ T cells sorted from blood. This chain links TRBV15 with TRBJ1-4, with D hard to call. The clonotype comes from a woman between 18 and 29 years old in good health. The CDR3 bases are TGTGCCACCAGCAGAGTTGCCCGCAGTCGTGAAAAACTGTTTTTT. Amino acid sequence: CATSRVARSREKLFF.